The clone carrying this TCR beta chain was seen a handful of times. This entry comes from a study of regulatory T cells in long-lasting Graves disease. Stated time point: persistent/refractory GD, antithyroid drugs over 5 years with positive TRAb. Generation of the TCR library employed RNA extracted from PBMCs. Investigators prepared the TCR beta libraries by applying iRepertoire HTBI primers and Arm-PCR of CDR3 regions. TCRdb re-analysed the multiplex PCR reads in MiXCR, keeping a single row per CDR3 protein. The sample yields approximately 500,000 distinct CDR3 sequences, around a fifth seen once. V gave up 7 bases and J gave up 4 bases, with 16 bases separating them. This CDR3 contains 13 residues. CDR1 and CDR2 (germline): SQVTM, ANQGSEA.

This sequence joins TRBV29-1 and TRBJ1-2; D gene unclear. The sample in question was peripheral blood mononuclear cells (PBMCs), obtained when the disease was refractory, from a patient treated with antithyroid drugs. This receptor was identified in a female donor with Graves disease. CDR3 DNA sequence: TGCAGCGCACCGACCCCGGTGGGCTATGGCTACACCTTC. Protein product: CSAPTPVGYGYTF.